This passage covers 10 T cell receptor beta chains from one sample sequenced in a study of CD8 T cells in ankylosing spondylitis. TCRdb re-called the 5' RACE reads through MiXCR, storing one row per CDR3 protein. The sample records a few hundred thousand distinct CDR3 sequences, more than 15% being singletons. Sequencing was carried out using blood, either unsorted or a sorted T cell fraction (not recorded which). These receptors came from a male donor with ankylosing spondylitis or in good health (not recorded which).

This clonotype was observed at least ten times. V is TRBV11-2 and J is TRBJ2-1; D is undetermined. This CDR3 has 12 amino acids. V was trimmed by 5 bases and J by 8 bases, leaving 10 bases between them. Germline assignment: CDR1 SGHAT and CDR2 FQNNGV. CDR3 sequence: CASSASLYEQFF. The CDR3 region has the DNA TGTGCCAGCAGCGCAAGCCTCTATGAGCAGTTCTTC.

V and J are TRBV7-6 and TRBJ2-1, with 13 nucleotides matching TRBD2. The junction had 7 bases not matched to a gene; V was cut back by 5 bases and J by 9 bases. In germline, CDR1 is SGHVS, CDR2 FNYEAQ. This CDR3 spans 15 amino acids. CDR3 nucleotides: TGTGCCAGCAGCCCGGGGACTAGCGGGACCTTTGAGCAGTTCTTC. This gives the protein CASSPGTSGTFEQFF.

In DNA form, the CDR3 reads TGTGCCAGCAGCCCCTTCGTGGGTGCTTATGAAAAACTGTTTTTT. Its translation is CASSPFVGAYEKLFF. The chain joins TRBV9 to TRBJ1-4; D call uncertain. This CDR3 region has 15 residues. Germline V gives CDR1 SGDLS, CDR2 YYNGEE. V was clipped by 4 bases and J by 6 bases, with 16 bases between them.

The rearrangement uses TRBV7-6 and TRBJ2-5; D is undetermined. The CDR3 is made up of 13 amino acids. Germline V gene sequence: CDR1 SGHVS, CDR2 FNYEAQ. V shed 4 bases and J shed 5 bases, with 11 bases lying between them. Written as DNA, the CDR3 is TGTGCCAGCAGCTCTGAGTATTTGGAGACCCAGTACTTC. This encodes CASSSEYLETQYF.

V gene TRBV20-1 combines with J gene TRBJ1-4, with D maybe TRBD1 (5 bases). Germline V lookup: CDR1 DFQATT, CDR2 SNEGSKA (reference sequence). The CDR3 extends over 15 amino acids. With 6 bases removed from V and 0 bases from J, the gap between germline ends came to 14 bases. The CDR3 loop reads CSAHRGSATNEKLFF. In DNA form, the CDR3 reads TGCAGTGCACACCGGGGGTCAGCAACTAATGAAAAACTGTTTTTT.

The genes are TRBV27 and TRBJ2-7; D possibly corresponds to TRBD1 (6 bases). Trimming left V 5 bases short and J 5 bases short, with 16 bases between. The CDR3 covers 14 residues. CDR1 and CDR2 (germline): MNHEY, SMNVEV (reference sequence). The CDR3 nucleotides are TGTGCCAGCAGTACCCGACAGGTCGGGCACGAGCAGTACTTC. Translation: CASSTRQVGHEQYF.

The J gene is TRBJ2-1, the V gene TRBV27; D not resolved. V was trimmed by 4 bases and J by 6 bases, leaving 13 bases between them. The germline CDR1 and CDR2 sequences are MNHEY and SMNVEV (reference sequence). The CDR3 has 14 residues. CDR3 in DNA: TGTGCCAGCAGTTATCTCGTACCGACCAATGAGCAGTTCTTC. This translates into CASSYLVPTNEQFF.

This clonotype was detected only a few times. The gene calls are TRBV6-2 or TRBV6-3 and TRBJ2-1, with 11 bases identical to TRBD2. V lost 4 bases and J lost 0; bases outside the gene matches: 8. Per germline, CDR1 MNHEY and CDR2 SVGEGT. This CDR3 has 18 amino acids. Here the CDR3 DNA reads TGTGCCAGCAGTTTAGCGGGAGGGTCCCTGAGCTCCTACAATGAGCAGTTCTTC. It specifies CASSLAGGSLSSYNEQFF.

Worth noting for this clonotype: A junction boundary mismatches the germline segment, possibly from a read error. The chain links TRBV7-8 to TRBJ2-7; D is uncertain. The CDR3 is 16 amino acids. The germline V gene encodes CDR1 SGHVS and CDR2 FQNEAQ. The DNA for the CDR3 is TGTGCCAGCAGCTTAGCGGGGTCTGCGGCGACCTACGAGCTGTACTTC. This encodes CASSLAGSAATYELYF.

The J gene is TRBJ2-1, the V gene TRBV25-1; 7 bases fit TRBD1. This CDR3 is built from 11 residues. V shed 6 bases, J shed 14 bases, and the junction held 7 bases outside the gene matches. CDR1 and CDR2 from the germline V gene are MGHDK and SYGVNS. The CDR3 here is CASREGTVKFF. CDR3 sequence (DNA): TGTGCCAGCAGGGAAGGGACAGTAAAGTTCTTC. The whole variable domain, filled in from reference TRBV25-1 and TRBJ2-1, reads EADIYQTPRYLVIGTGKKITLECSQTMGHDKMYWYQQDPGMELHLIHYSYGVNSTEKGDLSSESTVSRIRTEHFPLTLESARPSHTSQYLCASREGTVKFFGPGTRLTVL.